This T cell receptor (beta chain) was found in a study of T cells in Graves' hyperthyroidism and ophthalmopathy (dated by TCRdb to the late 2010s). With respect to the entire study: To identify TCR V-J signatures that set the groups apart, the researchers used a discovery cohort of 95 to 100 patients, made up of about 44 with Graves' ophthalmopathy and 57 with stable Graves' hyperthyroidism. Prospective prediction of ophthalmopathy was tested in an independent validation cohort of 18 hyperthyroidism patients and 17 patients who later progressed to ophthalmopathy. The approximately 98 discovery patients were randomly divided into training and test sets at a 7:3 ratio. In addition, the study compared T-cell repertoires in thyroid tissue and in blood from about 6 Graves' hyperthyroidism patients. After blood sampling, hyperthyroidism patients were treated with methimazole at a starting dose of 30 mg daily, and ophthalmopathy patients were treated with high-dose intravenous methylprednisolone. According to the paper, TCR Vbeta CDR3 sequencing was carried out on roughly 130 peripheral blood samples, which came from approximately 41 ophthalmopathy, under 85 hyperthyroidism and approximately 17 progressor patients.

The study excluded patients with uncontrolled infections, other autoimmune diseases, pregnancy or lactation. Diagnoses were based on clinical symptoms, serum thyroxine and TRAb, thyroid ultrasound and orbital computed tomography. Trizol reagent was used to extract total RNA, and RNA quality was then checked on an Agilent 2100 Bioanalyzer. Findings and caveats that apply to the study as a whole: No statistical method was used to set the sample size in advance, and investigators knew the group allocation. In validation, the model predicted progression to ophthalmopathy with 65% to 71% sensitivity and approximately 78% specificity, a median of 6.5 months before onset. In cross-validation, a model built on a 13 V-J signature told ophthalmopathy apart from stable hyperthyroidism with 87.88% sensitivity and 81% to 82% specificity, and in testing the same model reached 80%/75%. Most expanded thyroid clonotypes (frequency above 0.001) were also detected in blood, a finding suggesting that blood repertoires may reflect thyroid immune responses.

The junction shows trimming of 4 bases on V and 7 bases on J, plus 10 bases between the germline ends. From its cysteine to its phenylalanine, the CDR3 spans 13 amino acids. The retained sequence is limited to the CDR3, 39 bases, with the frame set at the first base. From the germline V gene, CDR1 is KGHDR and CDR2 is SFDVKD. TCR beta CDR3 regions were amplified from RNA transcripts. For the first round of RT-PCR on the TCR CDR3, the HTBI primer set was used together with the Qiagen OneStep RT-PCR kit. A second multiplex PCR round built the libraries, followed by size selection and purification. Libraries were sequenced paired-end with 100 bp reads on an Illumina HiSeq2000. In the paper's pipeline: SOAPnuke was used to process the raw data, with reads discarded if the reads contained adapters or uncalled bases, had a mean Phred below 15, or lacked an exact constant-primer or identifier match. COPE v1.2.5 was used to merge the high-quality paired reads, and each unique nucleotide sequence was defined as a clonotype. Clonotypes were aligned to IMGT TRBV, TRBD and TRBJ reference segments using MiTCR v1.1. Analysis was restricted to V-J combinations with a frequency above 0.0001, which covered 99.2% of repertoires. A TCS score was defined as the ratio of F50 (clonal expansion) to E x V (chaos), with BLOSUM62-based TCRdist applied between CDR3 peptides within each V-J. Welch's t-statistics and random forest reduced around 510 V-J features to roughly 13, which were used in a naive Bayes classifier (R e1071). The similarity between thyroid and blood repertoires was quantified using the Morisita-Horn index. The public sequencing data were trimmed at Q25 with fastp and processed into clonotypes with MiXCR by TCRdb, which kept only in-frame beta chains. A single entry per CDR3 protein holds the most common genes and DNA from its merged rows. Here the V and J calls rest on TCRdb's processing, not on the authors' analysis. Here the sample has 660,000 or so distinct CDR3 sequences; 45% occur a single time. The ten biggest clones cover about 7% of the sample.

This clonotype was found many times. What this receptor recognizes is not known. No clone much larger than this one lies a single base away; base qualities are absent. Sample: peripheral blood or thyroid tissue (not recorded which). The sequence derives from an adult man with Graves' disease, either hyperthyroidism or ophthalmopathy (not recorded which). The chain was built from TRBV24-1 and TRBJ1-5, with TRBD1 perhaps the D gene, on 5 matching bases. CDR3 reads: CATSERGSQPQHF. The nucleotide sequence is TGTGCCACCAGTGAGCGGGGGAGCCAGCCCCAGCATTTT.